This T cell receptor (beta chain) was sequenced for a study of identical twins. This clonotype has more than one count but fewer than ten. This CDR3 contains 13 residues. Germline V CDR1 and CDR2: SGHRS, YFSETQ. V was clipped by 6 bases and J by 3 bases; unmatched bases: 3. Unique molecular identifiers were present on the cDNA, and a universal primer site came from template switching. From the 5' RACE reads, TCRdb called clonotypes with MiXCR, one entry per CDR3 protein. The data contain more than 600,000 distinct CDR3 sequences, 18% of them seen just once; the ten biggest clones take up 13%. These records were also assigned to another study, of T cells expressing NK-cell markers.

The chain is built from TRBV5-1 and TRBJ2-1; 7 nucleotides align to TRBD1. The origin of this receptor is a woman between 18 and 29 years old in good health. The specimen was PBMCs. CDR3 nucleotides: TGCGCCAGCAACAGGGGCTTCTACAATGAGCAGTTCTTC. Translated, it gives CASNRGFYNEQFF.